This T cell receptor beta chain was identified during a study of beta chain features in type 1 diabetes. General study points: Patients with type 1 diabetes carried fewer insertions and had more deletions at their VDJ junctions. Moderate yet significant TCRB CDR3 shortening was seen in Type 1 diabetes patients in all four CD4+ subsets.

In its sample, this clone was seen a few times. Its antigen is unidentified. In all sorted populations, purity surpassed 95%. Germline assignment: CDR1 LNHDA and CDR2 SQIVND (reference sequence). The CDR3 extends over 14 amino acids. With 8 bases removed from V and 0 bases from J, the gap between germline ends came to 14 bases. Sequencing targeted expressed TCRB transcripts, as all isolated RNA had been reverse transcribed. TCRdb's table, derived via immunoSEQ multiplex PCR, lists solely in-frame clones and lacks some. Found here are approximately 730,000 clones, over 10% of them singletons; the top ten hold approximately 0.021%.

Source material: naive CD4+ T cells from blood. The receptor comes from a man aged 18 to 30 with type 1 diabetes. The rearrangement joins TRBV19 to TRBJ2-7; D is undetermined. Written as DNA, the CDR3 is TGTGCCAGTTCCACCCTAGTTAGCTCCTACGAGCAGTACTTC. Its protein product is CASSTLVSSYEQYF.